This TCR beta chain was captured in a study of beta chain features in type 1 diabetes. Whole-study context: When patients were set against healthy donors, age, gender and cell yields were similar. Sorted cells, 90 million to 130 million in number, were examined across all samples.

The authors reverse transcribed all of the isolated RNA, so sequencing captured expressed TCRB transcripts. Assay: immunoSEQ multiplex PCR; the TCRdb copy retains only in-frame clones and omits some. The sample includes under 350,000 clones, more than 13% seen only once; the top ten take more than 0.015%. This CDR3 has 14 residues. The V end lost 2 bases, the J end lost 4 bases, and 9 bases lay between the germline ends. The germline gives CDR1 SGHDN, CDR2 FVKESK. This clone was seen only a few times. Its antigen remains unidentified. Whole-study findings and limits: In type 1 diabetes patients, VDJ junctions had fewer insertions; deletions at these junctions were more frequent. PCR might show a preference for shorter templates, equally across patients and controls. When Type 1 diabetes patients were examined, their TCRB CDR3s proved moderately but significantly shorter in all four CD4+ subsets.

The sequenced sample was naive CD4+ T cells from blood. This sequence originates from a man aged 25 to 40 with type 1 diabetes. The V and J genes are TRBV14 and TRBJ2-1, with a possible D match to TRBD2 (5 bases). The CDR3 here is CASSQLSGYNEQFF. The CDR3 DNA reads TGTGCCAGCAGCCAACTCAGCGGTTACAATGAGCAGTTCTTC.